Presented here are 30 T cell receptor beta chains from one specimen sequenced in a study of spatial heterogeneity in lung cancer. Time point meaning: sample taken at primary tumor resection. The authors sequenced whole RNA from tumor, nontumor lung or frozen PBMC without sorting. TCRdb re-called the 5' RACE reads with MiXCR, one entry per CDR3 protein. Here the sample spans 80,000 to 95,000 distinct CDR3 sequences, 7% to 9% being singletons. The input for sequencing was PBMCs, taken at surgery. Source of these receptors: a male donor with early-stage non-small cell lung cancer.

Comment on this clonotype: A read error is possible here, since a much larger clone lies one base away. The chain uses TRBV5-7 and TRBJ1-4; TRBD1 is a possible D gene (5 bases). TRBV5-7 is annotated as an ORF whose role is uncertain. Trimming removed 2 bases at V and 4 bases at J, with 6 bases between. The CDR3 is 13 residues long. The CDR3 DNA reads TGTGCCAGCAGCTTAGACAGTAATGAAAAACTGTTTTTT. This sequence encodes CASSLDSNEKLFF.

This clonotype was seen repeatedly, ten times or more. This chain links TRBV5-1 with TRBJ2-7, with TRBD1 identical over 9 bases. The CDR3 runs to 15 residues. J lost 3 bases, V lost 4 bases, and 8 bases had no gene match. Germline V gene data show CDR1 as SGHRS and CDR2 as YFSETQ. The CDR3 reads CASSPMPGQGYEQYF. The CDR3 DNA reads as TGCGCCAGCAGCCCAATGCCGGGACAGGGCTACGAGCAGTACTTC.

The sample holds a few counts of this clonotype. The gene calls are TRBV6-6 and TRBJ1-2, with 12 bases aligning to TRBD1. The CDR3 runs to 13 residues. CDR1 MNHNY and CDR2 SVGAGI come from the germline V gene (reference sequence). The V gene end was trimmed by 8 bases and the J gene end by 8 bases; junction bases not matched to a gene: 6. CDR3 in amino acids: CASVTGTGGGYTF. For the CDR3, the DNA is TGTGCCAGCGTCACAGGGACAGGGGGCGGCTACACCTTC.

This clonotype was found many times. The V and J genes are TRBV23-1 and TRBJ2-3, with TRBD1 identical over 10 bases. Being an ORF, TRBV23-1 has a function that is uncertain. CDR3 length: 17 residues. V was clipped by 0 bases and J by 9 bases; unmatched bases: 12. CDR3 in DNA: TGCGCCAGCAGTCAATCCACACCGGGACAGGGGACTGGGACGCAGTATTTT. Its protein product is CASSQSTPGQGTGTQYF.

J is TRBJ2-7 and V is TRBV21-1; whether TRBD1, the table's D call, matches the DNA was not checked. TRBV21-1 has pseudogene status. The CDR3 has 14 amino acids. CDR3 sequence (DNA): TGTGCCAGCAGCTCGGACAGTGACTGCTACGAGCAGTACTTC. As protein: CASSSDSDCYEQYF.

This clonotype was recorded at least ten times. The rearrangement joins TRBV6-4 to TRBJ2-5; 7 bases align to TRBD1. Trimming removed 7 bases from V and 7 bases from J; junction bases left unmatched: 15. This CDR3 has 15 amino acids. CDR1 MRHNA and CDR2 SNTAGT come from the germline V gene. For the CDR3, the DNA is TGTGCCAGCACCTTGATTCCGACAGGGTCGGGGACCCAGTACTTC. This encodes CASTLIPTGSGTQYF.

In this sample, this clonotype turned up a few times. The chain carries TRBV29-1 and TRBJ1-2; 10 bases map to TRBD1. CDR3 length equals 15 residues. The J segment lost 5 bases and the V segment lost 6 bases, leaving 12 bases of the junction unmatched. CDR1 is SQVTM, CDR2 ANQGSEA, per germline. The CDR3 sequence: CSVRDRGLSGYGYTF. CDR3 DNA sequence: TGCAGCGTCCGGGACAGGGGACTGTCGGGATATGGCTACACCTTC.

This clonotype was observed many times. The chain combines TRBV4-2 with TRBJ2-3, with 7 bases matching TRBD2. Germline CDR1 and CDR2: LGHNA and YNFKEQ. The V and J ends lost 5 bases and 2 bases, in that order; junction bases with no gene match: 7. This CDR3 has 15 amino acids. The CDR3 nucleotides are TGTGCCAGCAGCAGAAGCGGGGAAATCACAGATACGCAGTATTTT. This gives the protein CASSRSGEITDTQYF.

The chain joins TRBV6-6 to TRBJ1-2, with unresolved D. Germline V gives CDR1 MNHNY, CDR2 SVGAGI (reference sequence). Trimming removed 0 bases from V and 8 bases from J, with 7 bases in between. This CDR3 contains 12 residues. The CDR3 DNA is TGTGCCAGCAGTTACTCCCCGGGGGGCTACACCTTC. This translates into CASSYSPGGYTF.

The chain has TRBV5-1 and TRBJ2-5; tentatively, D is TRBD1 (5 bases). Trimming cost V 0 bases and J 3 bases, with 9 bases left between them. CDR3 length: 14 amino acids. Germline CDR1 reads SGHRS; CDR2 reads YFSETQ. In DNA form, the CDR3 reads TGCGCCAGCAGCTTGGGGACACTCGAAGAGACCCAGTACTTC. It translates to CASSLGTLEETQYF.

This clonotype appeared a few times. This chain uses TRBV5-5 with TRBJ2-3; maybe TRBD2 (6 bases). This CDR3 spans 14 amino acids. The V end lost 2 bases, the J end lost 6 bases, and 13 bases lay between the germline ends. In germline, CDR1 is SGHKS, CDR2 YYEKEE (reference sequence). This chain's CDR3 is CASSLVSGGDTQYF. In DNA form, the CDR3 reads TGTGCCAGCAGCTTAGTTAGCGGAGGGGATACGCAGTATTTT.

The J gene is TRBJ2-3, the V gene TRBV10-2; D is uncertain. The CDR3 is 15 amino acids. Trimming left V 3 bases short and J 0 bases short, with 10 bases between. The V gene's germline CDR1 is WSHSY and CDR2 SAAADI. CDR3 sequence reads: CASSDTVISTDTQYF. For the CDR3, the DNA is TGCGCCAGCAGTGATACCGTTATTAGCACAGATACGCAGTATTTT.

Many counts were recorded for this clonotype. The chain couples TRBV29-1 to TRBJ1-2; D unclear. The CDR3 sequence is 12 residues long. Germline V lookup: CDR1 SQVTM, CDR2 ANQGSEA. V was trimmed by 4 bases and J by 4 bases, leaving 10 bases between them. The CDR3 reads CSVGAAGYGYTF. The CDR3 region has the DNA TGCAGCGTTGGGGCCGCCGGCTATGGCTACACCTTC. The variable domain in full, completed from reference TRBV29-1 and TRBJ1-2, reads SAVISQKPSRDICQRGTSLTIQCQVDSQVTMMFWYRQQPGQSLTLIATANQGSEATYESGFVIDKFPISRPNLTFSTLTVSNMSPEDSSIYLCSVGAAGYGYTFGSGTRLTVV.

This clonotype was seen ten or more times. This chain connects TRBV4-2 to TRBJ2-3; a weak D match, TRBD2 (6 bases). This CDR3 is built from 16 residues. The V end was cut by 0 bases, the J end by 2 bases, with 12 bases between. Germline V lookup: CDR1 LGHNA, CDR2 YNFKEQ. The CDR3 spells CASSQDSGGYTDTQYF. CDR3 sequence (DNA): TGTGCCAGCAGCCAAGATAGCGGCGGATACACAGATACGCAGTATTTT.

In its sample, this clonotype was seen a few times. The chain carries TRBV11-2 and TRBJ2-1; TRBD1 or TRBD2 may be the D gene (5 bases each). Trimming removed 0 bases from V and 6 bases from J, with 9 bases in between. Germline CDR1 and CDR2: SGHAT and FQNNGV. CDR3 length equals 14 residues. CDR3 coding DNA: TGTGCCAGCAGCTTAGAACGGGGCTCCAATGAGCAGTTCTTC. This codes for CASSLERGSNEQFF. Full variable domain (rest looked up from reference TRBV11-2 and TRBJ2-1): EAGVAQSPRYKIIEKRQSVAFWCNPISGHATLYWYQQILGQGPKLLIQFQNNGVVDDSQLPKDRFSAERLKGVDSTLKIQPAKLEDSAVYLCASSLERGSNEQFFGPGTRLTVL.

In this sample, this clonotype turned up a few times. This chain joins TRBV10-3 and TRBJ2-1; 13 bases align to TRBD2. The CDR3 is 15 residues long. Per the germline V gene, CDR1 is ENHRY and CDR2 is SYGVKD. V trimming: 9 bases; J trimming: 7 bases; junction bases outside the gene matches: 9. The CDR3 DNA reads TGTGCCATAGCCAGGACTAGCGGGAGTTGGAATGAGCAGTTCTTC. Its protein product is CAIARTSGSWNEQFF.

A few counts support this clonotype. CDR3 DNA: TGTGCCAGCAGTCCAGACTGGGAAGGGGGCTACACTGAAGCTTTCTTT. Amino acids: CASSPDWEGGYTEAFF. This sequence joins TRBV12-3 or TRBV12-4 and TRBJ1-1; 7 bases align to TRBD1. The CDR3 is 16 amino acids. Unmatched junction bases numbered 12, after V lost 5 bases and J lost 3 bases.

This clonotype occurred a few times. The chain employs TRBV6-6 and TRBJ2-6, with TRBD1 as a possible D gene (6 bases). Trimming left V 6 bases short and J 2 bases short, with 8 bases between. CDR1 and CDR2 from the germline V gene are MNHNY and SVGAGI (reference sequence). The CDR3 is 14 residues long. The CDR3 reads CASRNRAGANVLTF. The CDR3 nucleotides read TGTGCCAGCAGGAACAGGGCTGGGGCCAACGTCCTGACTTTC.

The chain is built from TRBV6-5 and TRBJ2-6; D ambiguous. V was shortened by 2 bases and J by 0 bases, with 8 bases between the two germline ends. The CDR3 length is 16 residues. The germline V gene encodes CDR1 MNHEY and CDR2 SVGAGI. CDR3: CASSYLPTSGANVLTF. In nucleotides, the CDR3 is TGTGCCAGCAGTTACCTACCAACCTCTGGGGCCAACGTCCTGACTTTC.

In its sample, this clonotype was seen many times. This chain links TRBV7-9 with TRBJ2-5; no clear D gene. This CDR3 is built from 12 residues. Trimming removed 2 bases from V and 4 bases from J, with 5 bases in between. In germline, CDR1 is SEHNR, CDR2 FQNEAQ (reference sequence). The CDR3 bases are TGTGCCAGCAGCTTAATCGCAGAGACCCAGTACTTC. Amino acids: CASSLIAETQYF.

The genes are TRBV7-6 and TRBJ2-6; TRBD1 agrees at 11 bases. V shed 4 bases, J shed 2 bases, and the junction held 4 bases outside the gene matches. The germline V gene has CDR1 SGHVS and CDR2 FNYEAQ. The CDR3 extends over 17 amino acids. CDR3 region: CASSSGTGGTGANVLTF. CDR3 in DNA: TGTGCCAGCAGCTCAGGGACAGGGGGAACTGGGGCCAACGTCCTGACTTTC.

This clonotype was seen at least ten times. The CDR3: CASSQDNRVTGELFF. CDR3 nucleotide sequence: TGTGCCAGCAGCCAAGATAACAGGGTGACCGGGGAGCTGTTTTTT. The rearrangement joins TRBV3-1 to TRBJ2-2, with D perhaps matching TRBD1 (6 bases). This CDR3 has 15 amino acids. The V end lost 0 bases, the J end lost 5 bases, and 10 bases lay between the germline ends. Germline values: CDR1 LGHDT, CDR2 YNNKEL (reference sequence). Looking up the rest from reference TRBV3-1 and TRBJ2-2 gives the full variable domain: DTAVSQTPKYLVTQMGNDKSIKCEQNLGHDTMYWYKQDSKKFLKIMFSYNNKELIINETVPNRFSPKSPDKAHLNLHINSLELGDSAVYFCASSQDNRVTGELFFGEGSRLTVL.

DNA for the CDR3: TGTGCCAGCAGCGTCCGGGACAGCGCCTATGGCTACACCTTC. Its protein product is CASSVRDSAYGYTF. The V call is TRBV6-1, the J call TRBJ1-2; 7 nucleotides match TRBD1. CDR1 is MNHNS, CDR2 SASEGT, per germline. J was trimmed by 4 bases and V by 6 bases; bases with no gene match: 8. The CDR3 length is 14 residues.

This clonotype was counted ten times or more. The V call is TRBV10-3, the J call TRBJ1-2; D is possibly TRBD1 (5 bases). This CDR3 comprises 13 residues. Trimming took 4 bases from V and 1 from J, leaving 7 bases between them. The germline V gene has CDR1 ENHRY and CDR2 SYGVKD. CDR3 bases: TGTGCCATCAGTGCGGACAATAACTATGGCTACACCTTC. It yields the protein CAISADNNYGYTF.

This clonotype was detected ten times or more. The CDR3 spells CASSLRRVSSYEQYF. CDR3 in DNA: TGTGCCAGCAGCTTGAGGAGGGTCAGCTCCTACGAGCAGTACTTC. This sequence joins TRBV7-2 and TRBJ2-7, with D perhaps TRBD2 (6 bases). This CDR3 contains 15 residues. V was cut by 3 bases and J by 0 bases, with 12 bases left in between. Germline V lookup: CDR1 SGHTA, CDR2 FQGNSA.

The table lists this clonotype with many counts. V gene TRBV19 combines with J gene TRBJ2-6, with unresolved D. The CDR3 runs 15 residues. The V end lost 2 bases, the J end lost 2 bases, and 7 bases lay between the germline ends. The germline CDR1 and CDR2 sequences are LNHDA and SQIVND (reference sequence). The CDR3, as DNA: TGTGCCAGTAGTATAAACGGACCTGGGGCCAACGTCCTGACTTTC. It yields the protein CASSINGPGANVLTF.

This chain uses TRBV28 with TRBJ2-1, with D perhaps matching TRBD2 (6 bases). The germline gives CDR1 MDHEN, CDR2 SYDVKM. The CDR3 covers 14 residues. Trimming shortened V by 7 bases and J by 2 bases, and 12 bases separated the two germline ends. CDR3 sequence: CASKVLAAYNEQFF. CDR3 DNA: TGTGCCAGCAAGGTACTAGCCGCCTACAATGAGCAGTTCTTC.

This clonotype was found a few times. CDR3 sequence: CASSSSYDRGETQYF. In DNA, the CDR3 is TGTGCCAGCAGCTCTTCATACGACAGGGGGGAGACCCAGTACTTC. The chain recombines TRBV6-1 with TRBJ2-5; 9 bases match TRBD1. From germline, CDR1 is MNHNS and CDR2 SASEGT. V gave up 6 bases and J gave up 5 bases; unmatched junction bases: 10. CDR3 length equals 15 residues.

This clonotype was recorded at least ten times. The chain combines TRBV5-1 with TRBJ2-3; D perhaps matches TRBD2 (5 bases). Trimming left V 0 bases short and J 2 bases short, with 7 bases between. CDR3 length: 14 residues. Germline loops: CDR1 SGHRS, CDR2 YFSETQ. CDR3 nucleotide sequence: TGCGCCAGCAGCTTGGGAGGGTACACAGATACGCAGTATTTT. Protein sequence: CASSLGGYTDTQYF. The complete variable domain, with remaining parts taken from reference TRBV5-1 and TRBJ2-3, reads KAGVTQTPRYLIKTRGQQVTLSCSPISGHRSVSWYQQTPGQGLQFLFEYFSETQRNKGNFPGRFSGRQFSNSRSEMNVSTLELGDSALYLCASSLGGYTDTQYFGPGTRLTVL.

This clonotype occurred a few times. J is TRBJ2-7 and V is TRBV12-3 or TRBV12-4; D is possibly TRBD2 (6 bases). CDR3 length equals 13 residues. Trimming removed 9 bases at V and 0 bases at J, with 12 bases between. CDR3 DNA: TGTGCCAGGCGGGACCTAAGCTCCTACGAGCAGTACTTC. Its translation: CARRDLSSYEQYF.